This T cell receptor (beta chain) appears in the sequencing data of a study of cytomegalovirus exposure and HLA in healthy donors. Study-wide points: A prior analysis recorded that most TCR beta V segments were productive about 87% or about 30% of the time. The classifier reportedly diagnosed cytomegalovirus status with high specificity and sensitivity.

This clone occurred once. The antigen is not known. The V segment lost 10 bases and the J segment 0 bases; nucleotides outside the gene matches: 9. The CDR3 totals 15 residues. Germline CDR1 reads SNHLY; CDR2 reads FYNNEI. The PCR ran on 60 Vbeta and 13 Jbeta primers. TCRdb's copy holds only in-frame clones and misses some; the assay was immunoSEQ multiplex PCR. The repertoire includes approximately 140,000 clones, roughly 78% of them detected once, and around 6.6% sits in the top ten. The J gene is TRBJ2-1, the V gene TRBV2, with TRBD2 identical over 7 bases. The TCR sequence derives from a man in his fifties or sixties in good health and CMV-seropositive. The specimen was PBMCs. In DNA form, the CDR3 reads TGTGCCACCAAGAGGCGGGAGAGCTCCTACAATGAGCAGTTCTTC. This encodes CATKRRESSYNEQFF.